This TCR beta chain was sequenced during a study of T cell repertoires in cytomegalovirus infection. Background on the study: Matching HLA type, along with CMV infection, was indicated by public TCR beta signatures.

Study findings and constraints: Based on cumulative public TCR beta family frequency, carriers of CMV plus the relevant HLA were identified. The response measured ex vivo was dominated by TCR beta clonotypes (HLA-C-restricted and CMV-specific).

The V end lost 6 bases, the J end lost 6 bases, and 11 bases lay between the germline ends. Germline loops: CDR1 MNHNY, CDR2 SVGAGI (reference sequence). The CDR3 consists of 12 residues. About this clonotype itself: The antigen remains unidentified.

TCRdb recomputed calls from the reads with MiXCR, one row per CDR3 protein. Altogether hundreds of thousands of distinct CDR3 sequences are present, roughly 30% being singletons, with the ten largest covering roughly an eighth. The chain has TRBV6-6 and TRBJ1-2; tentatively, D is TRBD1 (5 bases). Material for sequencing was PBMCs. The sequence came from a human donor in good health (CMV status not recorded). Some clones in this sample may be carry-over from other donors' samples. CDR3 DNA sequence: TGTGCCAGCAGGGACACCGAGGATGGCTACACCTTC. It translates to CASRDTEDGYTF.